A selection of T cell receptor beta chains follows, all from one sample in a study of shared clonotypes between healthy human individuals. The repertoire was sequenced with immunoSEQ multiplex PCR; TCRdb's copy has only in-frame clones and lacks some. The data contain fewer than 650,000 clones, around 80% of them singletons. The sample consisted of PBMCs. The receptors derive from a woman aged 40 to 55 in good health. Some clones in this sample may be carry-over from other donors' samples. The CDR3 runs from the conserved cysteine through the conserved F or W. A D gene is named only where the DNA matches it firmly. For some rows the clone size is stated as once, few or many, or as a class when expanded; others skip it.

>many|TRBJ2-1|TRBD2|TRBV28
TGTGCCAGCAGTTTGACGGGTAGCGGGAGGGTCGGTTACAATGAGCAGTTCTTC
CASSLTGSGRVGYNEQFF
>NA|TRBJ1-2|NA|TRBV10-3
TGTGCCATCAGTGAGTCGGGGGATTCGAATGGCTACACCTTC
CAISESGDSNGYTF
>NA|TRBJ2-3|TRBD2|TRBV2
TGTGCCAGCAGTCCCCTAGCGGGAGCGTATACGCAGTATTTT
CASSPLAGAYTQYF
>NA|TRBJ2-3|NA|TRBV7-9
TGTGCCAGCAGCTCCGGATTCCTTTCAGATACGCAGTATTTT
CASSSGFLSDTQYF
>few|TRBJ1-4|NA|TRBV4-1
TGCGCCAGCAGCCAACAGGAGGGGAGTAATGAAAAACTGTTTTTT
CASSQQEGSNEKLFF
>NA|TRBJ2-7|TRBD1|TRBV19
TGTGCCAGTAGTGTTGGGACAGGGGTCTCCTACGAGCAGTACTTC
CASSVGTGVSYEQYF
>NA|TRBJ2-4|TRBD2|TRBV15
TGTGCCACCAGCATCGGGACTAGTGAGCGTCAGTACTTC
CATSIGTSERQYF
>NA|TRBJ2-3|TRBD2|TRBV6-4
TGTGCCAGCAGTGACCCGGGACTAGCGGGAGGAAAATTTAGCACAGATACGCAGTATTTT
CASSDPGLAGGKFSTDTQYF
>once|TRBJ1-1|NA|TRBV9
TGTGCCAGCAGCGTAGCCCTGGGGGGGAACACTGAAGCTTTCTTT
CASSVALGGNTEAFF
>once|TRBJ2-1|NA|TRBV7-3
TGTGCCAGCAGCTTATCCTCCTACAATGAGCAGTTCTTC
CASSLSSYNEQFF
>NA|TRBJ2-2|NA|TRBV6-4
TGTGCCAGCAGTGAGGGCGGTCGGGCAGCCCTAAACACCGGGGAGCTGTTTTTT
CASSEGGRAALNTGELFF
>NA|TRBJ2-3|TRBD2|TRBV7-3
TGTGCCAGCAGCTTAGGGCTAGCGGGGACCACAGATACGCAGTATTTT
CASSLGLAGTTDTQYF
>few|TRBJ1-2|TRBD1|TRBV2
TGTGCCAGCAGCGTGACAGGGTTTAATGGCTACACCTTC
CASSVTGFNGYTF
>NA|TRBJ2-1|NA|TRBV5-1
TGCGCCAGCAGTTGGTTGGAGGGCAGGGGTCAGTTCTTC
CASSWLEGRGQFF
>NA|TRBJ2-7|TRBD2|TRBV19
TGTGCCAGTAGTAGTCCGACTAGCGCCACCTACGAGCAGTACTTC
CASSSPTSATYEQYF
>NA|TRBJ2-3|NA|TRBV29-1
TGCAGCGCCTCCAGGGCAAGAACTAGCACAGATACGCAGTATTTT
CSASRARTSTDTQYF
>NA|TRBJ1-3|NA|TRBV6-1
TGTGCCAGCAGGGTAACTTACGACACCATATATTTT
CASRVTYDTIYF